This record looks at one T cell receptor (beta chain) sequence and its context. Its antigen is undetermined. This sample stems from a study of CD8 T cells in Susac syndrome. Per germline, CDR1 PRHDT and CDR2 FYEKMQ (reference sequence). Trimming took 4 bases from V and 0 from J, leaving 13 bases between them. The length of the CDR3 is 15 residues. Peripheral blood CD8+ and CD4+ T cells were profiled by TCR beta sequencing. TEMRA cells were FACS-enriched, with CD8+ and CD4+ T cells isolated negatively. Reverse transcription used roughly 0.45 to 1 ug RNA and random hexamers. Amplification of TCR beta CDR3 by immunoSEQ multiplex PCR spanned 54 Vbeta and 13 Jbeta. TCRdb processed the immunoSEQ multiplex PCR reads anew with MiXCR; each CDR3 protein has one entry. The sample lists 330,000 or so distinct CDR3 sequences; around 85% were seen once. Study observations and caveats: Only a relatively small number of individuals were included in the TCR sequencing and HLA analysis.

The TCR was taken from a human donor with multiple sclerosis. The chain couples TRBV13 to TRBJ2-7; D is unresolved. Specimen: CD8+ T cells from PBMCs. The chain's CDR3 is CASSSFGYDSYEQYF. The CDR3 DNA sequence: TGTGCCAGCAGCTCTTTCGGGTACGACTCCTACGAGCAGTACTTC. The full variable domain, its missing parts supplied by reference TRBV13 and TRBJ2-7, is AAGVIQSPRHLIKEKRETATLKCYPIPRHDTVYWYQQGPGQDPQFLISFYEKMQSDKGSIPDRFSAQQFSDYHSELNMSSLELGDSALYFCASSSFGYDSYEQYFGPGTRLTVT.